Listed below are T cell receptor beta chains from one sample, sequenced in a study of blood T cell repertoires in COVID-19. Profiling relied on immunoSEQ multiplex PCR, and the TCRdb table lists in-frame clones only, not all of them. The table has about 78,000 clones, more than 60% seen once. The sequencing input was peripheral blood. These receptors were obtained from a human donor in a cohort sampled during active COVID-19. Both conserved end residues are part of each CDR3. The order of the fields is D gene, J gene, clone size, V gene, CDR3 length, CDR3 protein. D genes are given only for firm matches. Only part of the rows carry a size: once, few, many, or a class if the clone is expanded.

- TRBJ2-7 - TRBV10-3 14 CAITRNKGVDEQYF
TRBD1 TRBJ1-5 - TRBV28 12 CASNRGRQPQHF
TRBD2 TRBJ2-2 - TRBV10-3 16 CAISDRGGPNTGELFF
TRBD1 TRBJ2-7 - TRBV15 13 CASRDRNKDEQYF
- TRBJ2-7 - TRBV27 15 CASSFEGGSSYEQYF
- TRBJ1-1 - TRBV19 14 CASSIGRENTEAFF
- TRBJ1-2 few TRBV30 11 CAWMLGRGYTF
TRBD1 TRBJ1-2 - TRBV7-2 13 CASSQDRVDGYTF
TRBD1 TRBJ2-7 - TRBV6-2/TRBV6-3 15 CASSSGGTGSYEQYF
TRBD1 TRBJ1-3 - TRBV6-5 16 CASSYAGGRSGNTIYF
TRBD1 TRBJ2-7 few TRBV29-1 12 CSVARGQGEQYF
TRBD1 TRBJ1-5 - TRBV10-3 13 CAISGDRNQPQHF
- TRBJ2-7 few TRBV2 15 CASSSPRGYNYEQYF
TRBD2 TRBJ2-3 - TRBV5-1 17 CASSLSTSGGGTDTQYF
- TRBJ2-1 - TRBV19 15 CASPPRGDIYNEQFF
TRBD2 TRBJ2-5 - TRBV5-1 16 CASSLGTSGGQETQYF
TRBD1 TRBJ1-1 - TRBV30 14 CACLTRDRGAEAFF
- TRBJ2-5 - TRBV2 11 CASSASETQYF
- TRBJ2-7 - TRBV5-6 14 CASSLISSSYEQYF
TRBD1 TRBJ1-3 - TRBV6-1 15 CASSEAGTGGHTIYF